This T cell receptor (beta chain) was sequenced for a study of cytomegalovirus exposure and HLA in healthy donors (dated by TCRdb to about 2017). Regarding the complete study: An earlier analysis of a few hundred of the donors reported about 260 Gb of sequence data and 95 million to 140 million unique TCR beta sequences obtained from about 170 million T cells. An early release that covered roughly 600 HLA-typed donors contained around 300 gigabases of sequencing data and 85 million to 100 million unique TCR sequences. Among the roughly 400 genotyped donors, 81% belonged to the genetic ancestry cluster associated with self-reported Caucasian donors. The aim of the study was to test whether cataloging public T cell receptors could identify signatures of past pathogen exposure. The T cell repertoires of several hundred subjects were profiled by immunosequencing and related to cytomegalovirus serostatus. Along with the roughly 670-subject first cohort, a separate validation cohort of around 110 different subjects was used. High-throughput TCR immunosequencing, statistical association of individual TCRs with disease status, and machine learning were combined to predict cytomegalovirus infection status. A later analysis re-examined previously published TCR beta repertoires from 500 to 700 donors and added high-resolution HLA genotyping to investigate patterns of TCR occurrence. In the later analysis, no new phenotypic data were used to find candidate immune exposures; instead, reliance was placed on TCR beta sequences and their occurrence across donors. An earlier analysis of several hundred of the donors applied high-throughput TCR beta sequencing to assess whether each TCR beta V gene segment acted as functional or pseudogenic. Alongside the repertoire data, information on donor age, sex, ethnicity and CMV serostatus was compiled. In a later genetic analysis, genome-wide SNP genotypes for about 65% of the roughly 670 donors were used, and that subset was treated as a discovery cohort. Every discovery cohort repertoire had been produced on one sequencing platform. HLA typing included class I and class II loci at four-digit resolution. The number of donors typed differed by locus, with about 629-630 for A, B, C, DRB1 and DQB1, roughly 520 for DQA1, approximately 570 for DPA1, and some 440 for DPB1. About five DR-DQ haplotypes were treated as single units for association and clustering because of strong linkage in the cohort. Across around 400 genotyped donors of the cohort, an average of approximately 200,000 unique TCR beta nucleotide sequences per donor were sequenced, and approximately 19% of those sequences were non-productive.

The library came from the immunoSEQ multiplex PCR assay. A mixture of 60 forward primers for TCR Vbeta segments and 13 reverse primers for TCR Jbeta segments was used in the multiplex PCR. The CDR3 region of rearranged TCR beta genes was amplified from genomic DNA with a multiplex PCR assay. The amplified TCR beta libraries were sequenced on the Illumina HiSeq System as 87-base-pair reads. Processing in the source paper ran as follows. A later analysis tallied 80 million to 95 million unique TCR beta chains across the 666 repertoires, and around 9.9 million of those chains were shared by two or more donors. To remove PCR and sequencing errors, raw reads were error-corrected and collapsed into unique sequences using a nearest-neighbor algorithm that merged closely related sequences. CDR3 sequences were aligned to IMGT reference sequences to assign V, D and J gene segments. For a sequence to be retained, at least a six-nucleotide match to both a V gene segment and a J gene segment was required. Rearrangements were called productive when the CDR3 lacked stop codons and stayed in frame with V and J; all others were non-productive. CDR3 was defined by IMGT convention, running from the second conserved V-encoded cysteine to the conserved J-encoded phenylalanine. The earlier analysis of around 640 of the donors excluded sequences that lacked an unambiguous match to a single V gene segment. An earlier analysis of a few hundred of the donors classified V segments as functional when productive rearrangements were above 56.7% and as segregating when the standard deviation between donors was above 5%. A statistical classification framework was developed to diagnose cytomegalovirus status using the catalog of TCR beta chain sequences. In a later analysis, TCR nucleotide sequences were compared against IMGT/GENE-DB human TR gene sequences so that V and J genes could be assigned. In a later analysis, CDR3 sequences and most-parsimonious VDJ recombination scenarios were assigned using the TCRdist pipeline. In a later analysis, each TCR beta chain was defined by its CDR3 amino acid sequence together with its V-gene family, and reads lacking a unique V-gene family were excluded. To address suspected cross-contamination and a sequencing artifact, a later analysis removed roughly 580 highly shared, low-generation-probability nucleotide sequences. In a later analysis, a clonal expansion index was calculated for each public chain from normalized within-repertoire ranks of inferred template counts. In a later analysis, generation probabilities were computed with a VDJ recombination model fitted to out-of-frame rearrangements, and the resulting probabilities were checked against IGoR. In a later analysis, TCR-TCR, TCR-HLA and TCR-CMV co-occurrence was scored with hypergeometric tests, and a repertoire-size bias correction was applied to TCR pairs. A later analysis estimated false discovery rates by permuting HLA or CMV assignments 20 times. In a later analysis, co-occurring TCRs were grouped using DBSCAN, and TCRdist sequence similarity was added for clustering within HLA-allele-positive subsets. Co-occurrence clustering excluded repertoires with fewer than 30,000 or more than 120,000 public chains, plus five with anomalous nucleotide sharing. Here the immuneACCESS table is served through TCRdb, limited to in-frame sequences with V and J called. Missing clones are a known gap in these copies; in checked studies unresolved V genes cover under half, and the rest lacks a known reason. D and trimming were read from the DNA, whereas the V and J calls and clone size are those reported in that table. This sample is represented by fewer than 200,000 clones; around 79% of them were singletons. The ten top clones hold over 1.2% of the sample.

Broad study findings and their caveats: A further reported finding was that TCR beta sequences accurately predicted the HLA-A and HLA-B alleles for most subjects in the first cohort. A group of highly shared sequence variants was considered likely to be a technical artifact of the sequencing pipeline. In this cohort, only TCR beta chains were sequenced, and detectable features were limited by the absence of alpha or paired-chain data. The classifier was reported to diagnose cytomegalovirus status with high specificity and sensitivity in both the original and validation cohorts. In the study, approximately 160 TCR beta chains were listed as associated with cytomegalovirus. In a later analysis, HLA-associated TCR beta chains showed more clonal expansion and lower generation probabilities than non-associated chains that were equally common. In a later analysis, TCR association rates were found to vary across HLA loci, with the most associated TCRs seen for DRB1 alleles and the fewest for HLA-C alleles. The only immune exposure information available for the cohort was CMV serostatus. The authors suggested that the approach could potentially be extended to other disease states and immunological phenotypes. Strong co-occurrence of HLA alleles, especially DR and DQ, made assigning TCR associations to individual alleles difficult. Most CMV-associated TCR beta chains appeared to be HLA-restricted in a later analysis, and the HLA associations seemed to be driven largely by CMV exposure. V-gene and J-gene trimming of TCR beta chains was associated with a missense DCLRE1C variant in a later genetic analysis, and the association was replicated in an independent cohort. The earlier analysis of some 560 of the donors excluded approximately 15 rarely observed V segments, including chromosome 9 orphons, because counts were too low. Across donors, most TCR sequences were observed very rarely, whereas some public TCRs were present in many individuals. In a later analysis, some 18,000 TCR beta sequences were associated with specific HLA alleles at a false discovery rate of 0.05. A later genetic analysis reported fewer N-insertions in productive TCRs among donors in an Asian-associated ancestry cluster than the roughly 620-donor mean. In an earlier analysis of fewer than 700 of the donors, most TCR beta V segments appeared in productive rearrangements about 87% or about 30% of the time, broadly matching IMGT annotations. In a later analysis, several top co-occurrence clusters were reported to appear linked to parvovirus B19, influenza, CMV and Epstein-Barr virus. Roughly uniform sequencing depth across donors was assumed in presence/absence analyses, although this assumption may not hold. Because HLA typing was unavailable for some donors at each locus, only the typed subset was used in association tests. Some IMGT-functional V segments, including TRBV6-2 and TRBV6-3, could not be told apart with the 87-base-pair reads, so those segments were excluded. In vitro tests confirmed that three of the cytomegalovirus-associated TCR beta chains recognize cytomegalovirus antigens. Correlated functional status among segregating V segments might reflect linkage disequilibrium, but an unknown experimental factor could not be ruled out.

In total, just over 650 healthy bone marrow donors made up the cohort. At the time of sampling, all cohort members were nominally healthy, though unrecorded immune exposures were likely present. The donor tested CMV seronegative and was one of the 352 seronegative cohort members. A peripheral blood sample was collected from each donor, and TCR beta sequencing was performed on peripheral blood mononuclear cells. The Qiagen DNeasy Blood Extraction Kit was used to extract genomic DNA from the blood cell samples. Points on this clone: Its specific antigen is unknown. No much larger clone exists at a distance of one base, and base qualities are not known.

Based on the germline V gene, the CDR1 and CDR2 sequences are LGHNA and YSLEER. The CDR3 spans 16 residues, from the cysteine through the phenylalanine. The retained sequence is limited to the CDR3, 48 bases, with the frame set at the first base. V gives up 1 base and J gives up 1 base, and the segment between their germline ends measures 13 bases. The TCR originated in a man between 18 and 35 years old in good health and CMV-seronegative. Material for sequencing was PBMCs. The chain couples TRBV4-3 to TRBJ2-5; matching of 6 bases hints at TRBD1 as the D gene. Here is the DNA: TGCGCCAGCAGCCAAGGAACGGACAGCTTCCAAGAGACCCAGTACTTC. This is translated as CASSQGTDSFQETQYF.